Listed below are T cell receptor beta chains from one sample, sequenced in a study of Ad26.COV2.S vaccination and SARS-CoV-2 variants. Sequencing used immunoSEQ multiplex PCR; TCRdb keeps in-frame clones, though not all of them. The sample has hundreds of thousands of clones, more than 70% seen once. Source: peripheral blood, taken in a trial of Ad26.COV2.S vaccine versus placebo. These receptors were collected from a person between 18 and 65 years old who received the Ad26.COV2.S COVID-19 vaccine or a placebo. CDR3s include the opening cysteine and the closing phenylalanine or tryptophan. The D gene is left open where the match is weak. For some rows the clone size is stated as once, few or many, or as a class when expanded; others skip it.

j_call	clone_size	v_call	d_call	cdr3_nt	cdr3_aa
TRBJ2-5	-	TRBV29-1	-	TGCAGCGGGAAAAGGGCAGGTCAAGAGACCCAGTACTTC	CSGKRAGQETQYF
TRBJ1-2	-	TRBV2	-	TGTGCCAGCAAGACCGAGACGATCTATGGCTACACCTTC	CASKTETIYGYTF
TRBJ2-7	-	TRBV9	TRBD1	TGTGCCAGCAGCCCCCAGGGGGTCCACGAGCAGTACTTC	CASSPQGVHEQYF
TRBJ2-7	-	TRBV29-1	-	TGCAGCGTTGTAGAGACCTCCTACGAGCAGTACTTC	CSVVETSYEQYF
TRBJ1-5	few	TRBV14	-	TGTGCCAGCAGCCGGCAGGGGAATCAGCCCCAGCATTTT	CASSRQGNQPQHF
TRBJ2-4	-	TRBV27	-	TGTGCCAGCAGTTTATCCCTCATGGACATTCAGTACTTC	CASSLSLMDIQYF
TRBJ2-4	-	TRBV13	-	TGTGCCAGCAGCCCGCAGGGGAATAGAGCCAAAAACATTCAGTACTTC	CASSPQGNRAKNIQYF
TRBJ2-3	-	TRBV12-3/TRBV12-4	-	TGTGCCAGCGGCCGACGGAGCACAGATACGCAGTATTTT	CASGRRSTDTQYF
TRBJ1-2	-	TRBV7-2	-	TGTGCCAGCAGCTTAGGGGCTTTTCCGGGCGGGCCAAACTATGGCTACACCTTC	CASSLGAFPGGPNYGYTF
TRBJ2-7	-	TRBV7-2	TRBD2	TGTGCCAGCAGCTTAGGAGGGACTAGCGGGAGTGGTGGGTACTTC	CASSLGGTSGSGGYF
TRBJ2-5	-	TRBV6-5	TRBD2	TGTGCCAGCAGAGGTAGCGGGAGGTCCCAAGAGACCCAGTACTTC	CASRGSGRSQETQYF
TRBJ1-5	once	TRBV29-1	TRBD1	TGCAGCGTGGGGGAGGGGGCGGCTCAGCCCCAGCATTTT	CSVGEGAAQPQHF
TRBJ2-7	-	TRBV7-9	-	TGTGCCAGCAGCTTACAGGGACCACCCTACGAGCAGTACTTC	CASSLQGPPYEQYF
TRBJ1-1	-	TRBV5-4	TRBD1	TGTGCCAGCAGCTTAGAGGGGGCAGTGAACACTGAAGCTTTCTTT	CASSLEGAVNTEAFF
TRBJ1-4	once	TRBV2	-	TGTGCCAGCAGTCCCAGGGCCCCTAATGAAAAACTGTTTTTT	CASSPRAPNEKLFF
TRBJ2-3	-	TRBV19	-	TGTGCCAGTAGTCCTCGGACTGGAACCACAGATACGCAGTATTTT	CASSPRTGTTDTQYF
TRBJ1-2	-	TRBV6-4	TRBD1	TGTGCCAGCAAGGATACGGGGACAGCCTATGGCTACACCTTC	CASKDTGTAYGYTF
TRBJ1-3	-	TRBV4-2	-	TGTGCCAGCAGCCACTCTAAGGGGGGGGTAACTGGAAACACCATATATTTT	CASSHSKGGVTGNTIYF
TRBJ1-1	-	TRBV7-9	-	TGTGCCAGCAGCTTAGGAGGGCGGGGGCGAATCACTGAAGCTTTCTTT	CASSLGGRGRITEAFF
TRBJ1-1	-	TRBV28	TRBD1	TGTGCCAGCAGTTCTAACAGGGGCTCTTTCACTGAAGCTTTCTTT	CASSSNRGSFTEAFF